The 25 T cell receptor beta chains listed next were all sequenced from one sample in a study of cytotoxic CD8 clonotypes in ibrutinib-treated CLL. Produced via immunoSEQ multiplex PCR; TCRdb's table is partial and in-frame only. Counted here are about 130,000 clones, roughly 84% occurring once; the ten biggest clones make up about 3.3%. Material: PBMCs, obtained after 24 months of ibrutinib treatment. These receptors were taken from a human donor with chronic lymphocytic leukemia.

This chain uses TRBV27 with TRBJ1-2; D gene ambiguous. V was trimmed by 3 bases and J by 5 bases, leaving 10 bases between them. Germline assignment: CDR1 MNHEY and CDR2 SMNVEV (reference sequence). The length of the CDR3 is 13 residues. This CDR3 is CASSFRPLYGYTF. Here the CDR3 DNA reads TGTGCCAGCAGTTTCCGGCCTTTATATGGCTACACCTTC.

This clone has a handful of counts. J is TRBJ2-7 and V is TRBV6-1, with a weak D call TRBD1 (6 bases). This CDR3 region has 15 residues. Trimming left V 2 bases short and J 3 bases short, with 14 bases between. Germline V gene lookup returns CDR1 MNHNS and CDR2 SASEGT. In nucleotides, the CDR3 is TGTGCCAGCAGTGAAACCTTAGGACAGATCTACGAGCAGTACTTC. This codes for CASSETLGQIYEQYF.

The chain uses TRBV7-9 and TRBJ1-1, with 11 nucleotides matching TRBD1. The V gene end was trimmed by 6 bases and the J gene end by 4 bases; junction bases not matched to a gene: 10. CDR3 length equals 16 residues. The germline gives CDR1 SEHNR, CDR2 FQNEAQ (reference sequence). The CDR3 nucleotides are TGTGCCAGCAGAGACAGGACAGGGGGCCTTGGCACTGAAGCTTTCTTT. Its protein product is CASRDRTGGLGTEAFF.

The chain combines TRBV28 with TRBJ1-2; D is unresolved. The CDR3 loop spans 13 amino acids. Between the trimmed V and J ends, which lost 6 bases and 2 bases, there was a span of 10 bases. CDR1 is MDHEN, CDR2 SYDVKM, per germline. The CDR3 nucleotides read TGTGCCAGCAGGCACAGAAACAACTATGGCTACACCTTC. Translation: CASRHRNNYGYTF.

The genes are TRBV18 and TRBJ1-6; TRBD1 agrees at 8 bases. J lost 9 bases, V lost 6 bases, and 7 bases had no gene match. Per germline, CDR1 KGHSH and CDR2 LQKENI. The CDR3 has 14 amino acids. The CDR3 DNA follows: TGTGCCAGCTCCCCTGGACAGGGCGGTTCACCCCTCCACTTT. It codes for CASSPGQGGSPLHF.

In this sample, this clone turned up once. The chain has TRBV4-3 and TRBJ2-6, with D perhaps matching TRBD1 or TRBD2 (5 bases each). The germline V and J ends were trimmed by 0 bases and 0 bases, with 12 bases remaining between them. CDR3 size: 18 residues. CDR1 LGHNA and CDR2 YSLEER come from the germline V gene. The CDR3 nucleotides are TGCGCCAGCAGCCAAGACCGGGGCCTTACCTCTGGGGCCAACGTCCTGACTTTC. Its translation: CASSQDRGLTSGANVLTF.

The V and J genes are TRBV9 and TRBJ2-1; D not resolved. The germline V and J ends were trimmed by 0 bases and 6 bases, with 7 bases remaining between them. Germline V CDR1 and CDR2: SGDLS, YYNGEE. The CDR3 has 13 residues. CDR3 DNA: TGTGCCAGCAGCGTAGGGGTCACCAATGAGCAGTTCTTC. Protein: CASSVGVTNEQFF.

The chain uses TRBV28 and TRBJ2-7; 7 bases match TRBD2. Germline CDR1 MDHEN, CDR2 SYDVKM. This CDR3 spans 12 amino acids. Trimming at V came to 7 bases and at J to 5 bases, leaving 5 bases not matched to a gene. Here the CDR3 reads CASIGGTNEQYF. DNA for the CDR3: TGTGCCAGCATCGGGGGGACCAACGAGCAGTACTTC.

The rearrangement joins TRBV11-2 to TRBJ2-7; tentatively, D is TRBD1 (5 bases). V lost 1 base, J lost 2 bases, and 6 bases lay in between. This CDR3 has 13 amino acids. Germline assignment: CDR1 SGHAT and CDR2 FQNNGV. CDR3 in DNA: TGTGCCAGCAGCTTAGGACAGCCCTACGAGCAGTACTTC. Amino acids: CASSLGQPYEQYF.

In its sample, this clone was seen a few times. This chain joins TRBV6-1 and TRBJ1-1; D is unclear. The V end lost 4 bases, the J end lost 5 bases, and 20 bases lay between the germline ends. This CDR3 has 16 amino acids. Germline V CDR1 and CDR2: MNHNS, SASEGT. In DNA form, the CDR3 reads TGTGCCAGCAGTGGAGGGCGATACGGATTATTTACTGAAGCTTTCTTT. This gives the protein CASSGGRYGLFTEAFF.

The J gene is TRBJ1-1, the V gene TRBV2; D unresolved. Germline lookup yields CDR1 SNHLY and CDR2 FYNNEI. CDR3 length equals 12 residues. Trimming took 8 bases from V and 1 from J, leaving 8 bases between them. The CDR3 nucleotides read TGTGCCAGCCCTAACAAGAACACTGAAGCTTTCTTT. Translated: CASPNKNTEAFF.

This clone appeared a few times. The chain employs TRBV7-3 and TRBJ2-2, with D perhaps TRBD2 (5 bases). This CDR3 contains 13 residues. Trimming left V 5 bases short and J 5 bases short, with 9 bases between. Germline CDR1 and CDR2: SGHTA and FQGTGA. Written as DNA, the CDR3 is TGTGCCAGCAGCGCCACTAGAACCGGGGAGCTGTTTTTT. This codes for CASSATRTGELFF.

The V and J genes are TRBV30 and TRBJ2-1, with 7 bases that match TRBD2. The junction had 6 bases not matched to a gene; V was cut back by 1 base and J by 6 bases. From germline, CDR1 is GTSNPN and CDR2 SVGIG (reference sequence). CDR3 size: 14 residues. This CDR3 reads CAWSGRDYSNEQFF. The CDR3 nucleotides read TGTGCCTGGAGTGGCCGGGACTACAGCAATGAGCAGTTCTTC.

The chain employs TRBV11-3 and TRBJ2-1, with 8 bases identical to TRBD2. V shed 4 bases, J shed 0 bases, and the junction held 11 bases outside the gene matches. This CDR3 region has 18 residues. Germline V lookup: CDR1 SGHNT, CDR2 YENEEA. The DNA for the CDR3 is TGTGCCAGCAGCTCAATTCTAGCGGGCCCAAGCTCCTACAATGAGCAGTTCTTC. Amino acids: CASSSILAGPSSYNEQFF.

This clone came up once. The chain recombines TRBV6-5 with TRBJ2-7, with D possibly TRBD1 on 6 matching bases. Germline-derived CDR1 and CDR2 are MNHEY and SVGAGI. V gave up 5 bases and J gave up 3 bases, with 14 bases separating them. The CDR3 has 14 residues. The CDR3 sequence is CASSRLGTNYEQYF. The CDR3 DNA is TGTGCCAGCAGTCGACTTGGGACAAACTACGAGCAGTACTTC.

The V and J genes are TRBV6-5 and TRBJ2-7; TRBD1 agrees at 9 bases. Germline lookup yields CDR1 MNHEY and CDR2 SVGAGI. V dropped 6 bases and J dropped 1; count of bases not matched to a gene: 7. This CDR3 comprises 15 residues. The CDR3 is CASRRDRASSYEQYF. CDR3 nucleotide sequence: TGTGCCAGCAGAAGGGACAGGGCATCTTCCTACGAGCAGTACTTC.

The chain combines TRBV7-2 with TRBJ2-7; 10 nucleotides match TRBD2. The germline gives CDR1 SGHTA, CDR2 FQGNSA. V shed 4 bases, J shed 2 bases, and the junction held 5 bases outside the gene matches. The CDR3 loop spans 15 amino acids. In nucleotides, the CDR3 is TGTGCCAGCAGCTCCCTGAGCGGGGGGGCCTACGAGCAGTACTTC. Residues: CASSSLSGGAYEQYF. The variable domain in full, completed from reference TRBV7-2 and TRBJ2-7, reads GAGVSQSPSNKVTEKGKDVELRCDPISGHTALYWYRQSLGQGLEFLIYFQGNSAPDKSGLPSDRFSAERTGGSVSTLTIQRTQQEDSAVYLCASSSLSGGAYEQYFGPGTRLTVT.

V is TRBV9 and J is TRBJ1-2; TRBD1 is a possible D gene (5 bases). The CDR3 runs to 15 residues. V gave up 0 bases and J gave up 7 bases, with 16 bases separating them. Per germline, CDR1 SGDLS and CDR2 YYNGEE. The CDR3 spells CASSVEAGGGGGYTF. The DNA of the CDR3 is TGTGCCAGCAGCGTAGAAGCCGGGGGAGGAGGTGGCTACACCTTC.

This sequence joins TRBV29-1 and TRBJ2-2; D ambiguous. V gave up 5 bases and J gave up 0 bases, with 13 bases separating them. This CDR3 is 15 amino acids long. CDR1 SQVTM and CDR2 ANQGSEA come from the germline V gene. CDR3 protein: CSVSGRTTNTGELFF. CDR3 coding DNA: TGCAGCGTTTCAGGCAGGACCACGAACACCGGGGAGCTGTTTTTT.

Only a few counts were recorded for this clone. The rearrangement uses TRBV19 and TRBJ1-5; 11 bases are a match to TRBD1. Germline V gene data show CDR1 as LNHDA and CDR2 as SQIVND (reference sequence). CDR3 size: 15 residues. V dropped 4 bases and J dropped 6; count of bases not matched to a gene: 5. The CDR3 nucleotides are TGTGCCAGTAGTAGGAGGACAGGGGGCATTCAGCCCCAGCATTTT. Residues: CASSRRTGGIQPQHF.

This clone was seen once. The chain joins TRBV7-9 to TRBJ2-5, with 7 nucleotides matching TRBD2. This CDR3 is 16 amino acids long. Germline values: CDR1 SEHNR, CDR2 FQNEAQ (reference sequence). The ends lost 3 bases at V and 0 bases at J; junction bases unmatched: 7. CDR3 nucleotides: TGTGCCAGCAGCTTTGGAACTAGCGCGGACCAAGAGACCCAGTACTTC. Encoded protein: CASSFGTSADQETQYF.

The chain links TRBV30 to TRBJ1-6; no clear D. The V end was cut by 3 bases, the J end by 10 bases, with 25 bases between. Germline V gene data show CDR1 as GTSNPN and CDR2 as SVGIG (reference sequence). CDR3 size: 17 residues. The CDR3 here is CAWRTPKILVRESPLHF. The CDR3 DNA reads as TGTGCCTGGAGGACCCCCAAAATACTCGTCCGGGAATCACCCCTCCACTTT. The full variable domain, its missing parts supplied by reference TRBV30 and TRBJ1-6, is SQTIHQWPATLVQPVGSPLSLECTVEGTSNPNLYWYRQAAGRGLQLLFYSVGIGQISSEVPQNLSASRPQDRQFILSSKKLLLSDSGFYLCAWRTPKILVRESPLHFGNGTRLTVT.

The chain uses TRBV20-1 and TRBJ1-4; D is ambiguous. The CDR3 length is 10 residues. V shed 3 bases and J shed 7 bases, with 3 bases lying between them. Germline CDR1 and CDR2: DFQATT and SNEGSKA (reference sequence). CDR3 DNA: TGCAGTGCTAGCGCTGAAAAACTGTTTTTT. Translated: CSASAEKLFF.

The V call is TRBV7-6, the J call TRBJ2-5, with D hard to call. The length of the CDR3 is 12 residues. Trimming removed 5 bases at V and 4 bases at J, with 8 bases between. Germline assignment: CDR1 SGHVS and CDR2 FNYEAQ. The CDR3 protein is CASSPSTETQYF. The DNA of the CDR3 is TGTGCCAGCAGCCCTTCTACAGAGACCCAGTACTTC. Based on the CDR3 plus reference TRBV7-6 and TRBJ2-5, the full variable domain is GAGVSQSPRYKVTKRGQDVALRCDPISGHVSLYWYRQALGQGPEFLTYFNYEAQQDKSGLPNDRFSAERPEGSISTLTIQRTEQRDSAMYRCASSPSTETQYFGPGTRLLVL.

Only a few counts were recorded for this clone. The chain uses TRBV27 and TRBJ2-3; the match to TRBD1 covers 9 bases. The CDR3 is 13 residues long. V lost 11 bases and J lost 1; bases outside the gene matches: 4. CDR1 is MNHEY, CDR2 SMNVEV, per germline (reference sequence). The CDR3 region has the DNA TGTGCCGTCCGGGACAGGGGCACAGATACGCAGTATTTT. Amino acids: CAVRDRGTDTQYF.